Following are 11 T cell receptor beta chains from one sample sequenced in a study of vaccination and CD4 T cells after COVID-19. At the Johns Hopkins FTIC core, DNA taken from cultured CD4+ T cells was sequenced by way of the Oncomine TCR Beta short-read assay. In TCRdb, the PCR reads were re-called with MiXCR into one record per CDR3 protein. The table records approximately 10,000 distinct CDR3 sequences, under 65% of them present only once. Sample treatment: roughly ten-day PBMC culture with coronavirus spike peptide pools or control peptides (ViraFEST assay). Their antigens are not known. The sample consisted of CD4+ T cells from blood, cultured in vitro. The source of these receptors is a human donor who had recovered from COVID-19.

The CDR3 nucleotides read TGTGCCAGCAGTGGAAGCCTTAGGGGACAAGAGACCCAGTACTTC. It yields the protein CASSGSLRGQETQYF. The chain has TRBV25-1 and TRBJ2-5; maybe TRBD1 (5 bases). V was cut by 4 bases and J by 2 bases, with 14 bases left in between. Germline CDR1 is MGHDK and CDR2 is SYGVNS. CDR3 length: 15 amino acids.

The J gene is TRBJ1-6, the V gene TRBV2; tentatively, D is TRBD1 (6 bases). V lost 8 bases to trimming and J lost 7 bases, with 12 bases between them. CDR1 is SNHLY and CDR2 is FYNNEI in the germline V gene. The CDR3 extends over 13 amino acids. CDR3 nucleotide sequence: TGTGCCAGCGTGGGACAAGAAAATTCACCCCTCCACTTT. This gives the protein CASVGQENSPLHF. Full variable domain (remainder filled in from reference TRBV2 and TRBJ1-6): EPEVTQTPSHQVTQMGQEVILRCVPISNHLYFYWYRQILGQKVEFLVSFYNNEISEKSEIFDDQFSVERPDGSNFTLKIRSTKLEDSAMYFCASVGQENSPLHFGNGTRLTVT.

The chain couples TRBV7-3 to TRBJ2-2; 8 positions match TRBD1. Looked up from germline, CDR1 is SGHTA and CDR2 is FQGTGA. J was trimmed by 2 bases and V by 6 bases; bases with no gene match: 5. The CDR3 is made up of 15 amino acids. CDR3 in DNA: TGTGCCAGCAGTAAGGACAGGGCCAACACCGGGGAGCTGTTTTTT. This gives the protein CASSKDRANTGELFF.

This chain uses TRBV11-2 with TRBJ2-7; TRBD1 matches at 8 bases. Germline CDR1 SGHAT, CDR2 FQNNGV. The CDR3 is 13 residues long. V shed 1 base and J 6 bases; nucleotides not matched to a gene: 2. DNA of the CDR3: TGTGCCAGCAGCTTAGCCGACAGGGGCGAGCAGTACTTC. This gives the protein CASSLADRGEQYF.

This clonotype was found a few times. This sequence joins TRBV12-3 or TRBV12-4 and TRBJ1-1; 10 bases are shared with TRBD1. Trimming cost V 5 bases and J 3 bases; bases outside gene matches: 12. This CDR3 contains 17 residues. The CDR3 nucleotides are TGTGCCAGCAGTAGACCGGGACAGGGGTATTTGGACACTGAAGCTTTCTTT. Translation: CASSRPGQGYLDTEAFF.

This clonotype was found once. The DNA for the CDR3 is TGTGCCAGCAGCACAGGGGGTGGGGCCAACGTCCTGACTTTC. Protein product: CASSTGGGANVLTF. This sequence joins TRBV7-9 and TRBJ2-6, with 8 bases aligning to TRBD1. The CDR3 covers 14 residues. Germline CDR1 SEHNR, CDR2 FQNEAQ (reference sequence). Trimming took 5 bases from V and 3 from J; bases not matched to a gene: 0.

CDR3 DNA sequence: TGCAGTGCTAGACCCGGGACCAACTCTGGAAACACCATATATTTT. Amino acids: CSARPGTNSGNTIYF. The chain carries TRBV20-1 and TRBJ1-3, with TRBD1 as a possible D gene (5 bases). CDR3 length equals 15 residues. Trimming pared 2 bases from V and 0 bases from J, leaving 11 bases between. The germline V gene has CDR1 DFQATT and CDR2 SNEGSKA (reference sequence).

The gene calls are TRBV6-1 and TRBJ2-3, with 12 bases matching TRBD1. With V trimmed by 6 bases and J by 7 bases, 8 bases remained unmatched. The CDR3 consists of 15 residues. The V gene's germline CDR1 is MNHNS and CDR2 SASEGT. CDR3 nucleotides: TGTGCCAGCAGACGGGGGACAGGGGGCAGGTATACGCAGTATTTT. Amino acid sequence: CASRRGTGGRYTQYF.

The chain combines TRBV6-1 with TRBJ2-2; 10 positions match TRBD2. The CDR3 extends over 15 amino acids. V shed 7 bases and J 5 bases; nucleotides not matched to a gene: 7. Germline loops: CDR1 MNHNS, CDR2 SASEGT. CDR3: CASTSGSWSTGELFF. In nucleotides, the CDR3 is TGTGCCAGCACTAGCGGGAGTTGGAGTACCGGGGAGCTGTTTTTT.

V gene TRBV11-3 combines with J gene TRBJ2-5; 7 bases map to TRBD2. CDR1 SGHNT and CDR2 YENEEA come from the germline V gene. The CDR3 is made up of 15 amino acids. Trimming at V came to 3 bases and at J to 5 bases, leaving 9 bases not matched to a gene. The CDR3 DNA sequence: TGTGCCAGCAGCTTGGAAAGCGGGGAAGGCGAGACCCAGTACTTC. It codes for CASSLESGEGETQYF.

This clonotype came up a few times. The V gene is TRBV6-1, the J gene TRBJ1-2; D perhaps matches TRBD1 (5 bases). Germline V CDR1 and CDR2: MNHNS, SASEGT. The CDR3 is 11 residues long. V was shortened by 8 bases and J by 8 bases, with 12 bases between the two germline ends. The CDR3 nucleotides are TGTGCCAGCGCAGTGGGACTGGGCTACACCTTC. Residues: CASAVGLGYTF.